The 26 T cell receptor beta chains below come from one sample, sequenced in a study of CD8 T cells in ankylosing spondylitis (dated by TCRdb to the late 2010s). Libraries were made using 5' RACE. Instrument used: Illumina HiSeq 2500. TCRdb applied fastp at Q25 and MiXCR to the public reads, then kept only in-frame beta chains. Rows with a matching CDR3 protein are joined into one entry that keeps the most common DNA and genes. This sample has just over 300,000 distinct CDR3 sequences in its table, and about a fifth of those were observed once. The top ten clones comprise 3.5% of the sample. Sequenced sample: blood, either unsorted or a sorted T cell fraction (not recorded which). The source of these receptors is a female donor with ankylosing spondylitis or in good health (not recorded which).

The rearrangement joins TRBV19 to TRBJ1-6; D not resolved. Germline V gene data show CDR1 as LNHDA and CDR2 as SQIVND (reference sequence). V was trimmed by 6 bases and J by 9 bases, leaving 15 bases between them. This CDR3 is 14 amino acids long. The CDR3 reads CASSHERRTSPLHF. The DNA for the CDR3 is TGTGCCAGTAGCCACGAAAGACGGACTTCACCCCTCCACTTT.

This clonotype has more than one count but fewer than ten. The gene calls are TRBV6-1 and TRBJ2-1; D is perhaps TRBD1 or TRBD2 (5 bases each). V lost 4 bases to trimming and J lost 4 bases, with 14 bases between them. The CDR3 has 15 amino acids. CDR1 and CDR2 from the germline V gene are MNHNS and SASEGT. The CDR3: CASSVRDPSYNEQFF. Here the CDR3 DNA reads TGTGCCAGCAGTGTCCGGGACCCCTCTTACAATGAGCAGTTCTTC.

This clonotype has more than one count but fewer than ten. The rearrangement links TRBV20-1 to TRBJ1-6, with 7 bases aligning to TRBD1. Germline V lookup: CDR1 DFQATT, CDR2 SNEGSKA (reference sequence). CDR3 length: 16 residues. The V gene end was trimmed by 0 bases and the J gene end by 6 bases; junction bases not matched to a gene: 8. The DNA for the CDR3 is TGCAGTGCTAGAGATCACGGTACAGGGGTTAATTCACCCCTCCACTTT. This translates into CSARDHGTGVNSPLHF.

In nucleotides, the CDR3 is TGTGCCAGCAGTTTATGGGGTGGGGAGACCCAGTACTTC. Translating gives CASSLWGGETQYF. V and J are TRBV27 and TRBJ2-5, with D hard to call. V lost 1 base to trimming and J lost 5 bases, with 8 bases between them. Germline CDR1 reads MNHEY; CDR2 reads SMNVEV (reference sequence). The CDR3 runs to 13 residues.

In this sample, this clonotype turned up many times. CDR3 residues: CASSLETSRYNEQFF. The CDR3 region has the DNA TGTGCCAGCAGCTTGGAGACTAGCAGATACAATGAGCAGTTCTTC. The chain joins TRBV7-9 to TRBJ2-1; 7 bases are shared with TRBD2. Unmatched junction bases numbered 6, after V lost 3 bases and J lost 4 bases. Germline-derived CDR1 and CDR2 are SEHNR and FQNEAQ (reference sequence). The CDR3 is 15 amino acids.

There are a few counts of this clonotype. This chain connects TRBV7-9 to TRBJ2-1; 7 nucleotides line up with TRBD2. J lost 7 bases, V lost 5 bases, and 14 bases had no gene match. The CDR3 extends over 16 amino acids. Looked up from germline, CDR1 is SEHNR and CDR2 is FQNEAQ (reference sequence). CDR3 DNA sequence: TGTGCCAGCAGCCCCCGTGGAGGGCGGGAGAGGAATGAGCAGTTCTTC. Amino acids: CASSPRGGRERNEQFF.

The chain joins TRBV5-1 to TRBJ1-1, with D possibly matching TRBD1 (5 bases). V was clipped by 4 bases and J by 1 base, with 11 bases between them. Germline V lookup: CDR1 SGHRS, CDR2 YFSETQ. The CDR3 is 14 amino acids. CDR3 region: CASSGGPSNTEAFF. The CDR3, as DNA: TGCGCCAGCAGCGGGGGACCGTCGAACACTGAAGCTTTCTTT.

This clonotype was seen at least ten times. The chain carries TRBV20-1 and TRBJ1-5; perhaps TRBD1 as D (6 bases). Trimming removed 5 bases at V and 5 bases at J, with 16 bases between. This CDR3 is 14 amino acids long. From germline, CDR1 is DFQATT and CDR2 SNEGSKA (reference sequence). CDR3 protein: CSAPPRAGDQPQHF. The CDR3 DNA is TGCAGTGCTCCCCCGAGAGCAGGGGATCAGCCCCAGCATTTT.

The table lists this clonotype with a few counts. The V gene is TRBV7-9, the J gene TRBJ2-2, with TRBD1 matching 7 bases. This CDR3 spans 16 amino acids. The junction had 10 bases not matched to a gene; V was cut back by 5 bases and J by 4 bases. CDR1 and CDR2 from the germline V gene are SEHNR and FQNEAQ (reference sequence). CDR3 amino acids: CASSRTGTASTGELFF. CDR3 DNA sequence: TGTGCCAGCAGCCGCACCGGGACAGCGAGCACCGGGGAGCTGTTTTTT.

This clonotype was seen repeatedly, ten times or more. The V gene is TRBV6-5, the J gene TRBJ1-1; D may be TRBD1 (6 bases). Deletions cut 2 bases from V and 10 bases from J, with 14 bases between. The CDR3 covers 13 residues. The V gene's germline CDR1 is MNHEY and CDR2 SVGAGI. This chain's CDR3 is CASSYEGGRLAFF. The CDR3, as DNA: TGTGCCAGCAGTTACGAAGGGGGGCGGTTAGCTTTCTTT.

The chain couples TRBV20-1 to TRBJ2-2; D is perhaps TRBD1 or TRBD2 (5 bases each). Germline CDR1 and CDR2: DFQATT and SNEGSKA (reference sequence). This CDR3 has 15 residues. Trimming shortened V by 3 bases and J by 4 bases, and 15 bases separated the two germline ends. CDR3 sequence (DNA): TGCAGTGCTAGTCTCCCGGGACGCTTCACCGGGGAGCTGTTTTTT. Translating it yields CSASLPGRFTGELFF.

There are many counts of this clonotype. This sequence joins TRBV6-1 and TRBJ1-2; 9 bases match TRBD1. This CDR3 spans 15 amino acids. With V trimmed by 5 bases and J by 6 bases, 10 bases remained unmatched. Germline values: CDR1 MNHNS, CDR2 SASEGT. The CDR3 reads CASSLNRDREHGYTF. The CDR3 coding sequence is TGTGCCAGCAGTCTAAACCGGGACAGGGAGCATGGCTACACCTTC.

This clonotype came up a few times. This rearrangement joins TRBV6-1 to TRBJ1-5; maybe TRBD1 (5 bases). The germline V and J ends were trimmed by 7 bases and 6 bases, with 16 bases remaining between them. Germline V CDR1 and CDR2: MNHNS, SASEGT. This CDR3 region has 14 residues. This CDR3 reads CASNGRRRGQPQHF. In DNA, the CDR3 is TGTGCCAGCAATGGCAGAAGGAGGGGTCAGCCCCAGCATTTT.

The gene calls are TRBV11-2 and TRBJ2-1; 11 nucleotides align to TRBD2. CDR3 size: 17 residues. Germline CDR1 and CDR2: SGHAT and FQNNGV. Trimming at V came to 0 bases and at J to 5 bases, leaving 6 bases not matched to a gene. CDR3 protein: CASSLEAGLAGNNEQFF. DNA for the CDR3: TGTGCCAGCAGCTTAGAAGCTGGACTAGCGGGTAACAATGAGCAGTTCTTC.

The V call is TRBV10-2, the J call TRBJ2-3; D remains ambiguous. The germline V gene encodes CDR1 WSHSY and CDR2 SAAADI. The CDR3 sequence is 15 residues long. V shed 5 bases and J shed 4 bases, with 16 bases lying between them. CDR3 amino acids: CASSPQALGPDTQYF. Here the CDR3 DNA reads TGCGCCAGCAGTCCACAAGCCTTGGGCCCAGATACGCAGTATTTT.

The table lists this clonotype with a few counts. J is TRBJ2-3 and V is TRBV12-3 or TRBV12-4, with D uncertain. Trimming stripped 7 bases from V and 6 bases from J, with 8 bases between. This CDR3 contains 11 residues. CDR3 nucleotide sequence: TGTGCCAGCACCGCCGGGGATACGCAGTATTTT. As protein: CASTAGDTQYF.

This chain connects TRBV18 to TRBJ2-1; 8 bases map to TRBD2. From germline, CDR1 is KGHSH and CDR2 LQKENI. V shed 3 bases and J 7 bases; nucleotides not matched to a gene: 14. CDR3 length equals 17 residues. The CDR3 sequence: CASSPILNGRGLNEQFF. In nucleotides, the CDR3 is TGTGCCAGCTCACCCATACTGAACGGGAGGGGCTTGAATGAGCAGTTCTTC.

The rearrangement uses TRBV29-1 and TRBJ2-3, with TRBD2 matching 12 bases. CDR1 is SQVTM and CDR2 is ANQGSEA in the germline V gene. This CDR3 is 13 amino acids long. V lost 7 bases to trimming and J lost 8 bases; unmatched junction nucleotides: 7. The CDR3 loop reads CSARLAGVVTQYF. CDR3 DNA: TGCAGCGCTCGACTAGCGGGAGTGGTTACGCAGTATTTT.

The chain uses TRBV20-1 and TRBJ2-5, with D perhaps given as TRBD1 or TRBD2 (6 bases each). The germline V gene encodes CDR1 DFQATT and CDR2 SNEGSKA (reference sequence). The ends were cut back, 6 bases at V and 2 bases at J, with 13 bases in the middle. The CDR3 runs to 13 residues. Here the CDR3 DNA reads TGCAGTGCGTATGGAGGGGGGCAAGAGACCCAGTACTTC. Translated, it gives CSAYGGGQETQYF.

This rearrangement joins TRBV5-1 to TRBJ1-1; 9 bases map to TRBD1. Losses at the gene ends were 4 bases for V and 3 bases for J; bases not matched to a gene: 7. Germline CDR1 reads SGHRS; CDR2 reads YFSETQ. CDR3 length equals 15 residues. CDR3 amino acids: CASSGGTGPDTEAFF. The CDR3 DNA reads TGCGCCAGCAGCGGGGGGACAGGGCCGGACACTGAAGCTTTCTTT.

This clonotype was detected a few times. The chain has TRBV6-2 or TRBV6-3 and TRBJ2-7, with 10 bases lining up with TRBD1. Germline trimming cut 2 bases from V and 2 bases from J; bases unmatched to any gene: 0. The V gene's germline CDR1 is MNHEY and CDR2 SVGEGT. CDR3 length: 14 residues. CDR3: CASSYGTGAYEQYF. CDR3 nucleotides: TGTGCCAGCAGTTACGGGACAGGGGCCTACGAGCAGTACTTC.

The V call is TRBV28, the J call TRBJ2-7, with 7 bases identical to TRBD1. V lost 4 bases to trimming and J lost 2 bases; unmatched junction nucleotides: 14. From germline, CDR1 is MDHEN and CDR2 SYDVKM. CDR3 length equals 17 residues. The CDR3 coding sequence is TGTGCCAGCAGTTCTACTCGGACAGGTTTCCTTGCCTACGAGCAGTACTTC. This sequence encodes CASSSTRTGFLAYEQYF.

V gene TRBV5-6 combines with J gene TRBJ2-1; the match to TRBD2 covers 7 bases. The germline CDR1 and CDR2 sequences are SGHDT and YYEEEE. The V segment lost 0 bases and the J segment 7 bases; nucleotides outside the gene matches: 10. This CDR3 is built from 16 residues. In DNA, the CDR3 is TGTGCCAGCAGCTTGGTAGCCAGCGGGATAAAGAATGAGCAGTTCTTC. Protein: CASSLVASGIKNEQFF.

This clonotype was seen a single time. The V and J genes are TRBV12-5 and TRBJ2-3; tentative D call: TRBD2 (6 bases). The germline V gene encodes CDR1 LGHNT and CDR2 FRNRAP. The CDR3 is 14 amino acids. V lost 4 bases, J lost 4 bases, and 12 bases lay in between. The chain's CDR3 is CASGSGGVPDTQYF. CDR3 in DNA: TGTGCTAGTGGTTCCGGAGGGGTCCCAGATACGCAGTATTTT.

This clonotype was found a few times. The J gene is TRBJ2-3, the V gene TRBV7-2; D is undetermined. The ends were cut back, 5 bases at V and 8 bases at J, with 11 bases in the middle. The CDR3 is made up of 12 amino acids. Germline V gene data show CDR1 as SGHTA and CDR2 as FQGNSA. In nucleotides, the CDR3 is TGTGCCAGCAGCCACTTAGCCCTTACGCAGTATTTT. This codes for CASSHLALTQYF. Filled out from reference TRBV7-2 and TRBJ2-3, the complete variable domain reads GAGVSQSPSNKVTEKGKDVELRCDPISGHTALYWYRQSLGQGLEFLIYFQGNSAPDKSGLPSDRFSAERTGGSVSTLTIQRTQQEDSAVYLCASSHLALTQYFGPGTRLTVL.

At least ten counts were recorded for this clonotype. This chain links TRBV4-3 with TRBJ1-2; D is possibly TRBD1 (6 bases). The CDR3 spans 17 residues. Trimming removed 4 bases from V and 4 bases from J, with 22 bases in between. Germline V gene sequence: CDR1 LGHNA, CDR2 YSLEER. The CDR3: CASSRRQAGPGFYGYTF. The CDR3 DNA follows: TGCGCCAGCAGCCGCAGACAGGCTGGCCCCGGATTCTATGGCTACACCTTC.